The T cell receptor (beta chain) under discussion was sequenced for a study of T cells in localized non-small cell lung cancer. Profiled with immunoSEQ multiplex PCR; TCRdb holds only in-frame clones, not every one. The profile shows over 2,000 clones, 25% to 35% of them singletons. Germline values: CDR1 SGHNT, CDR2 YENEEA. This CDR3 spans 14 amino acids. V was pared by 6 bases and J by 4 bases, with 12 bases between. This clone was seen only a few times. The sequencing used normal lung tissue next to the tumor, collected before any cancer treatment. The V gene is TRBV11-3, the J gene TRBJ2-2; perhaps TRBD1 as D (6 bases). The sequence was collected from a woman aged 35-75 years with stage II squamous cell lung carcinoma. CDR3 region: CASRNRVRTGELFF. The DNA for the CDR3 is TGTGCCAGCAGAAACAGGGTCCGCACCGGGGAGCTGTTTTTT.